This is a list of T cell receptor beta chains from one sample in a study of blood T cell repertoires in COVID-19. Produced via immunoSEQ multiplex PCR; TCRdb's table is partial and in-frame only. Among about 140,000 clones listed, approximately 90% were seen once. Sequencing used peripheral blood. The receptors were gathered from a woman of 80 years or more with acute or convalescent COVID-19. CDR3s leave out the opening cysteine and the closing phenylalanine or tryptophan.

length	J	V	CDR3
13	TRBJ1-1	TRBV5-4	ASSLVQGGDTEAF
11	TRBJ1-1	TRBV7-9	ASTLTGDTEAF
14	TRBJ1-6	TRBV19	ASSIQGRQGDSPLH
14	TRBJ1-5	TRBV7-2	ASSLGPRGPDQPQH
16	TRBJ1-3	TRBV3-1/TRBV3-2	ASSQDRRGPRSGNTIY
10	TRBJ1-6	TRBV7-9	ASSLERSPLH
13	TRBJ2-7	TRBV12-5	ASGLVHGTAYEQY
15	TRBJ2-3	TRBV7-6	ASSSIIGGLSTDTQY
12	TRBJ1-2	TRBV9	ASSVDDFNYGYT
10	TRBJ2-2	TRBV24-1	ATSNIPGELF
10	TRBJ1-1	TRBV5-1	ASSLGAGEAF
14	TRBJ1-4	TRBV6-1	ASSEARSFEKEKLF
10	TRBJ1-2	TRBV7-2	ASSLRGHGYT
10	TRBJ2-1	TRBV30	AWRSRGQEQF
13	TRBJ2-7	TRBV5-1	ASSLVGGRSYEQY
11	TRBJ1-1	TRBV29-1	SVSSGGATEAF
13	TRBJ1-2	TRBV19	ASSSGTGESYGYT
13	TRBJ2-7	TRBV6-2/TRBV6-3	ASNPSGTGSYEQY
14	TRBJ2-7	TRBV5-1	ASSLTSGGSLDEQY
15	TRBJ1-4	TRBV18	ASSLSTIGATNEKLF
12	TRBJ1-5	TRBV2	ASSETGTGQPQH
12	TRBJ2-1	TRBV27	ASRTGGLPNEQF
12	TRBJ1-1	TRBV2	ASSEGQGPAEAF
14	TRBJ2-3	TRBV11-1	ASSLVSGDLTDTQY
15	TRBJ2-1	TRBV7-2	ASSLVIRTGVSNEQF
14	TRBJ2-5	TRBV28	ASSHSFGGIQETQY
12	TRBJ2-6	TRBV30	AWSVTSGANVLT
12	TRBJ2-3	TRBV25-1	ASRGDIPTDTQY
11	TRBJ1-1	TRBV7-3	ASSQTGETEAF
14	TRBJ1-2	TRBV2	ASGAGTGDILHGYT
12	TRBJ2-2	TRBV5-1	ASSRPTETGELF
14	TRBJ2-5	TRBV4-2	ASSQGLAGGQETQY
12	TRBJ1-4	TRBV19	ASRRVATNEKLF
15	TRBJ1-4	TRBV7-9	ASSSSPGQGPNEKLF
15	TRBJ2-2	TRBV5-1	ASSAGLTLTFTGELF